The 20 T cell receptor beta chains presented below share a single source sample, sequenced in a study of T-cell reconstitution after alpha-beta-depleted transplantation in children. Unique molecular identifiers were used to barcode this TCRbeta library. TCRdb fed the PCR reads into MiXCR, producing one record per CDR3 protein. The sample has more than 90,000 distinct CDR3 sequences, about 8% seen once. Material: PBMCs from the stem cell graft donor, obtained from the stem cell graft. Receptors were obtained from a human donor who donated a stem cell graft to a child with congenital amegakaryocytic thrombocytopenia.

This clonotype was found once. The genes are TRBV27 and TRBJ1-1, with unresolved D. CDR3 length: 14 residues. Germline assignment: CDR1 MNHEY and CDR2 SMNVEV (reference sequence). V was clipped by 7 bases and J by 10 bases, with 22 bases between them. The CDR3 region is CASITDGIPKRAFF. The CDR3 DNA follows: TGTGCCAGCATCACCGACGGAATTCCTAAGAGAGCTTTCTTT.

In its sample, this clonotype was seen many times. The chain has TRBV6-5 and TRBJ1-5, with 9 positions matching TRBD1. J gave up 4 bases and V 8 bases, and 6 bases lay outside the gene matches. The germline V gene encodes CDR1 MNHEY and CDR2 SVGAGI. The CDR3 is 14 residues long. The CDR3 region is CASRMGQGNQPQHF. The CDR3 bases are TGTGCCAGCCGAATGGGACAGGGTAATCAGCCCCAGCATTTT.

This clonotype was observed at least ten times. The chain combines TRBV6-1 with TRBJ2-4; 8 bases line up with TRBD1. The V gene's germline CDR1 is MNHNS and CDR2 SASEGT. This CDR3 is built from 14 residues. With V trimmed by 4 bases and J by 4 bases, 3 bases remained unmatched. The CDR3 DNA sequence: TGTGCCAGCAGTGGACAGGGGACGAAAAACATTCAGTACTTC. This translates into CASSGQGTKNIQYF.

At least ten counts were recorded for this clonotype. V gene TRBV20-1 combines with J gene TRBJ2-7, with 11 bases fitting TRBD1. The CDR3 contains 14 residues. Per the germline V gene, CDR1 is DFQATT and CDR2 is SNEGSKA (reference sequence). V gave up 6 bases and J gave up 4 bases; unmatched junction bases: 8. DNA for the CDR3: TGCAGTGCGGACCCGGGACAGGGGGGTTACGAGCAGTACTTC. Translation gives CSADPGQGGYEQYF.

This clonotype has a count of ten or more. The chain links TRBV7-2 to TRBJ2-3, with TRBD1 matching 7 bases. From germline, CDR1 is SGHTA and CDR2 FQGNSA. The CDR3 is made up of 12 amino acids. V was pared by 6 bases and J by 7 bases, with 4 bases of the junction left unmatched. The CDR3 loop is CASREQGYTQYF. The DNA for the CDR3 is TGTGCCAGCAGAGAACAGGGGTATACGCAGTATTTT. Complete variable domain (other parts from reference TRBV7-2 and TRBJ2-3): GAGVSQSPSNKVTEKGKDVELRCDPISGHTALYWYRQSLGQGLEFLIYFQGNSAPDKSGLPSDRFSAERTGGSVSTLTIQRTQQEDSAVYLCASREQGYTQYFGPGTRLTVL.

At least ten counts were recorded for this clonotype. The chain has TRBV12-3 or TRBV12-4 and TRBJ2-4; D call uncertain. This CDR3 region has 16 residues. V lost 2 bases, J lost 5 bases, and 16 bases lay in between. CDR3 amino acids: CASSLIGVRAENIQYF. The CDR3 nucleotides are TGTGCCAGCAGTTTAATTGGCGTTCGGGCGGAAAACATTCAGTACTTC.

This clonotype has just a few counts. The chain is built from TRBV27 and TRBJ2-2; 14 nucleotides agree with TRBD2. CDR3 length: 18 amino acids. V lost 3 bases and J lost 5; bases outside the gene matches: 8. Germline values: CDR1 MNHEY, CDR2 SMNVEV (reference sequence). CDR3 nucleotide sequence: TGTGCCAGCAGTTTCTTTGGACTAGCGGGGGGCGGGACCGGGGAGCTGTTTTTT. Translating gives CASSFFGLAGGGTGELFF.

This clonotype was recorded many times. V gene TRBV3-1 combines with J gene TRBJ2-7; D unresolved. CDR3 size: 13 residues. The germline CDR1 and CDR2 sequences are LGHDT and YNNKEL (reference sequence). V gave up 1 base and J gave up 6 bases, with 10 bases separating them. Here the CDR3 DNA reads TGTGCCAGCAGCCAAGGGCCGGTCGGCGAGCAGTACTTC. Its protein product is CASSQGPVGEQYF.

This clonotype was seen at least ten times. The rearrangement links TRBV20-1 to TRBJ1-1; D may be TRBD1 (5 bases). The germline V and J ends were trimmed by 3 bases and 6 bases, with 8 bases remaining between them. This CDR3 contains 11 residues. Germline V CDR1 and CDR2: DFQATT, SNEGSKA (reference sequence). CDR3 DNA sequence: TGCAGTGCTAGGTTGGGGCCTGAAGCTTTCTTT. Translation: CSARLGPEAFF.

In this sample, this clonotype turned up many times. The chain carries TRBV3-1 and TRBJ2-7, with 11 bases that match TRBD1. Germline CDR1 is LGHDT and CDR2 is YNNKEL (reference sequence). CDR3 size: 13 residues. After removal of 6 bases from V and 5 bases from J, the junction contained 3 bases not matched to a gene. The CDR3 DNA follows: TGTGCCAGCAGTCGGACAGGGGGCAACGAGCAGTACTTC. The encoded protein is CASSRTGGNEQYF.

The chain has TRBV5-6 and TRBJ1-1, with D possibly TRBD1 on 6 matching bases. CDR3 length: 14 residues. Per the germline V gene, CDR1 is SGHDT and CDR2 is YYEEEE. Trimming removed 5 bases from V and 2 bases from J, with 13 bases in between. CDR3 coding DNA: TGTGCCAGCAGGGAACAGGGAGGAAACACTGAAGCTTTCTTT. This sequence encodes CASREQGGNTEAFF.

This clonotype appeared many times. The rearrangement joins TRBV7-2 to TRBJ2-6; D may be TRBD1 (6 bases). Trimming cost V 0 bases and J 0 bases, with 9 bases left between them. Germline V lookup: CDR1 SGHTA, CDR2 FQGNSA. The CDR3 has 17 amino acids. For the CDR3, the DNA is TGTGCCAGCAGCTTAGCGGGACACAGCTCTGGGGCCAACGTCCTGACTTTC. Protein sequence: CASSLAGHSSGANVLTF.

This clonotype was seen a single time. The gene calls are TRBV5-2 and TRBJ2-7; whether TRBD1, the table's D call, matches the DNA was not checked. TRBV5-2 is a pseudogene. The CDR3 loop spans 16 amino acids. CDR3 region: CAIGSGPGRDAYEQYF. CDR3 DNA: TGTGCCATCGGCTCGGGGCCGGGACGGGACGCCTACGAGCAGTACTTC.

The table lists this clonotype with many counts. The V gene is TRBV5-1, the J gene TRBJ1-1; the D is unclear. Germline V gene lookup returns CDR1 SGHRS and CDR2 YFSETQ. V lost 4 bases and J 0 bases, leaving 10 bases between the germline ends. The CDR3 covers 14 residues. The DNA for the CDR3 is TGCGCCAGCAGCGTGGACGGTATGAACACTGAAGCTTTCTTT. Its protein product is CASSVDGMNTEAFF.

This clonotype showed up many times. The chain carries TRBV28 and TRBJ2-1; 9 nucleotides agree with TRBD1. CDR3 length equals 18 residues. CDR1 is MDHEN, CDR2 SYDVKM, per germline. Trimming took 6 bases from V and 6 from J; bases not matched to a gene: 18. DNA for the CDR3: TGTGCCAGCAGCTCGACAGGGGGAGGAGGCCTTGCCGGCAATGAGCAGTTCTTC. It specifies CASSSTGGGGLAGNEQFF. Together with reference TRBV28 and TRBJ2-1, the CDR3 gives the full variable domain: DVKVTQSSRYLVKRTGEKVFLECVQDMDHENMFWYRQDPGLGLRLIYFSYDVKMKEKGDIPEGYSVSREKKERFSLILESASTNQTSMYLCASSSTGGGGLAGNEQFFGPGTRLTVL.

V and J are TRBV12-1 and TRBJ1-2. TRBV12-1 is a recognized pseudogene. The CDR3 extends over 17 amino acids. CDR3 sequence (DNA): TGTGCCAGCAGCCCTGGGGAAGTACCACGACCCTCCTATGGCTACACCTTC. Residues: CASSPGEVPRPSYGYTF.

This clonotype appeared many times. The CDR3 region is CASRPAIQNYGYTF. DNA of the CDR3: TGTGCTTCCCGGCCGGCCATACAAAACTATGGCTACACCTTC. V usage is TRBV28 and J usage is TRBJ1-2; D is uncertain. CDR1 is MDHEN, CDR2 SYDVKM, per germline. The CDR3 consists of 14 residues.

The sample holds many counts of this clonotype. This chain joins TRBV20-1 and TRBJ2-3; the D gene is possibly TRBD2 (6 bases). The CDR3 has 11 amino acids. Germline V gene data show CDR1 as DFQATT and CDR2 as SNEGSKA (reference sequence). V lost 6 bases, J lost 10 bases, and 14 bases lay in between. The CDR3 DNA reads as TGCAGTGCATCCGACGGGGAGGCGCAGTATTTT. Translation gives CSASDGEAQYF.

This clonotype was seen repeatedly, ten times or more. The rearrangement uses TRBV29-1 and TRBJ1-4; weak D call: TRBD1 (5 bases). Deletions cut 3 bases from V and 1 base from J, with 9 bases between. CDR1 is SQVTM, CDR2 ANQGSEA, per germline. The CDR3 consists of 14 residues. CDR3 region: CSVDGTGTNEKLFF. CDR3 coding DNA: TGCAGCGTTGACGGGACGGGAACTAATGAAAAACTGTTTTTT. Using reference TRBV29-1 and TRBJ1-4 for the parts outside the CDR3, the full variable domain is SAVISQKPSRDICQRGTSLTIQCQVDSQVTMMFWYRQQPGQSLTLIATANQGSEATYESGFVIDKFPISRPNLTFSTLTVSNMSPEDSSIYLCSVDGTGTNEKLFFGSGTQLSVL.

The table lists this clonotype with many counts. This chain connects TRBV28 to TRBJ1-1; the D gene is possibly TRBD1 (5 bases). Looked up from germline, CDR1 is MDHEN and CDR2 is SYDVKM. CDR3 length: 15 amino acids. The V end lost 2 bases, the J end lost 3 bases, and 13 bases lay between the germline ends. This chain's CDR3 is CASSLRLKGDTEAFF. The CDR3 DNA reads TGTGCCAGCAGTTTAAGGCTTAAAGGGGACACTGAAGCTTTCTTT.